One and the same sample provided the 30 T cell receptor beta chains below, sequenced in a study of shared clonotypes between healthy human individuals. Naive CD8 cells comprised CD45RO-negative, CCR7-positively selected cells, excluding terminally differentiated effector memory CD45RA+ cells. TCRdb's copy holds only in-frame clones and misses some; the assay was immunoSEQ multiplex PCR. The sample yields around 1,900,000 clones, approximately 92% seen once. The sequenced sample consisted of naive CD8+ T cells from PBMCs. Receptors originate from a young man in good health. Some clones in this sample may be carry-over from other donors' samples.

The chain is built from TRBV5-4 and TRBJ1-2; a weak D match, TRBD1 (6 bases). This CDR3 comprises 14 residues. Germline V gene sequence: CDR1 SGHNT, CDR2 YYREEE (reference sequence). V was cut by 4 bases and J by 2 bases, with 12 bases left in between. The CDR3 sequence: CASSRWTENYGYTF. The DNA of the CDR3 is TGTGCCAGCAGCCGTTGGACAGAGAACTATGGCTACACCTTC.

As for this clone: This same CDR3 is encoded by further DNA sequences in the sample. The CDR3 loop is CASSPPGANTEAFF. The DNA for the CDR3 is TGTGCCAGCAGCCCTCCGGGGGCGAACACTGAAGCTTTCTTT. The genes are TRBV7-9 and TRBJ1-1; the D gene is possibly TRBD1 (6 bases). Per germline, CDR1 SEHNR and CDR2 FQNEAQ (reference sequence). The ends were cut back, 5 bases at V and 1 base at J, with 11 bases in the middle. The CDR3 runs to 14 residues.

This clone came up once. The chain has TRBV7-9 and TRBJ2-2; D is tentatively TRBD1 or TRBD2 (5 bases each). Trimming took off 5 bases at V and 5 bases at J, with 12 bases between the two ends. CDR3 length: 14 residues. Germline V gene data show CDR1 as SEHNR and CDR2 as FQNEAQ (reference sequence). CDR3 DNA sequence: TGTGCCAGCAGCCCAGGGACCCGTACCGGGGAGCTGTTTTTT. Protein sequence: CASSPGTRTGELFF.

In nucleotides, the CDR3 is TGTGCCAGCAGTCGTCTGGACAGCTCTCTGAATGGCTACACCTTC. It codes for CASSRLDSSLNGYTF. V gene TRBV7-9 combines with J gene TRBJ1-2; maybe TRBD1 (6 bases). Germline V CDR1 and CDR2: SEHNR, FQNEAQ (reference sequence). Trimming took off 6 bases at V and 6 bases at J, with 20 bases between the two ends. There are 15 residues in the CDR3.

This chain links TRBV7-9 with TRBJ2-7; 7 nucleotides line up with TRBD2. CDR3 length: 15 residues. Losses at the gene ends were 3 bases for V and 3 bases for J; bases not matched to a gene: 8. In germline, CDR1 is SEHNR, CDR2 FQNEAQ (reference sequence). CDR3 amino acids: CASSLSGTADYEQYF. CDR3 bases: TGTGCCAGCAGCTTGAGCGGGACCGCGGACTACGAGCAGTACTTC.

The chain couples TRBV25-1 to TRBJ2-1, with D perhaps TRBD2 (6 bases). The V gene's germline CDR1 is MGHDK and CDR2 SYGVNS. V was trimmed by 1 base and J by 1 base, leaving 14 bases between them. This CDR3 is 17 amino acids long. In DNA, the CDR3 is TGTGCCAGCAGTGAATTTGGGACTTTACTTTCCTACAATGAGCAGTTCTTC. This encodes CASSEFGTLLSYNEQFF.

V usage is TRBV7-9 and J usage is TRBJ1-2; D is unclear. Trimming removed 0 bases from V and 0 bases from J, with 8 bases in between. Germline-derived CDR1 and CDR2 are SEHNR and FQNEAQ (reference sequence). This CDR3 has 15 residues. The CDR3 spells CASSLARQTNYGYTF. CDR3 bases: TGTGCCAGCAGCTTAGCGCGACAAACTAACTATGGCTACACCTTC.

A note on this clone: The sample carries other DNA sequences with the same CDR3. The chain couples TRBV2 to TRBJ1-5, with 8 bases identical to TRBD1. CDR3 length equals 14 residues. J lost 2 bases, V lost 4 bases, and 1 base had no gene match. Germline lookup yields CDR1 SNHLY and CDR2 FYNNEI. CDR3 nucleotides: TGTGCCAGCAGTGGGGGACAGGGCAATCAGCCCCAGCATTTT. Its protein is CASSGGQGNQPQHF.

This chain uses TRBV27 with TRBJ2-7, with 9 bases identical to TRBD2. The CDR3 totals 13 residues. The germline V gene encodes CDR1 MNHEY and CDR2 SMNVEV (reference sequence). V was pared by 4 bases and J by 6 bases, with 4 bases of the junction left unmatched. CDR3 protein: CASSSGLAFEQYF. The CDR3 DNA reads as TGTGCCAGCAGTTCCGGACTAGCGTTCGAGCAGTACTTC.

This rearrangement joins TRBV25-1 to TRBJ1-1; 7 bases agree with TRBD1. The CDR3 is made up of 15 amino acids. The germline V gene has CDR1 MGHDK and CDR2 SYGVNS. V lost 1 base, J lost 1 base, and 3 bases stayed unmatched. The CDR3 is CASSELAGGNTEAFF. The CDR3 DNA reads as TGTGCCAGCAGTGAATTGGCAGGGGGGAACACTGAAGCTTTCTTT. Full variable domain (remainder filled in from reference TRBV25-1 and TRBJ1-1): EADIYQTPRYLVIGTGKKITLECSQTMGHDKMYWYQQDPGMELHLIHYSYGVNSTEKGDLSSESTVSRIRTEHFPLTLESARPSHTSQYLCASSELAGGNTEAFFGQGTRLTVV.

The CDR3 region is CASSLSQGLRIYEQYF. Here the CDR3 DNA reads TGTGCCAGCAGTCTAAGCCAGGGGTTACGCATCTACGAGCAGTACTTC. The V call is TRBV27, the J call TRBJ2-7; possible D gene TRBD1, 6 bases. Germline values: CDR1 MNHEY, CDR2 SMNVEV (reference sequence). The CDR3 contains 16 residues. V was trimmed by 5 bases and J by 3 bases, leaving 20 bases between them.

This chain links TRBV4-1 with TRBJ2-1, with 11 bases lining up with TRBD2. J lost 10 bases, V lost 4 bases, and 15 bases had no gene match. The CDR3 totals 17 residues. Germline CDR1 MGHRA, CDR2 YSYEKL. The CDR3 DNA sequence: TGCGCCAGCAGCCCCTCCACTAGCGGGAGACTTCAATTCGAGCAGTTCTTC. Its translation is CASSPSTSGRLQFEQFF.

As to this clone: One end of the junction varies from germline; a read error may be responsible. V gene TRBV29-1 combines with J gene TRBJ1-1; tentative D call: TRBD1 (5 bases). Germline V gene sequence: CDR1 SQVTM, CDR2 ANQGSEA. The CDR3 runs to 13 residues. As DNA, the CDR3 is TGCAGCGCTGAACAGGAAACGTACACTGAAGCTTTCTTT. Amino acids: CSAEQETYTEAFF.

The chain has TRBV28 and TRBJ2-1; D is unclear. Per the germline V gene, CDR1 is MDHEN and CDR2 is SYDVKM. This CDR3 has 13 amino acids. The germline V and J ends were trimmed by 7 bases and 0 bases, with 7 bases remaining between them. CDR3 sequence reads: CASKRSSYNEQFF. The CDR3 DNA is TGTGCCAGCAAGAGGAGCTCCTACAATGAGCAGTTCTTC.

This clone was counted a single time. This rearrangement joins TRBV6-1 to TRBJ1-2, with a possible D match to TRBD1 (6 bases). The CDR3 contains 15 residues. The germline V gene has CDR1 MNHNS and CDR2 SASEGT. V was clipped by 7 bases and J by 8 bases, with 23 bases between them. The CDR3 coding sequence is TGTGCCAGCACTCACCCCCCGGGGGGCTTTAAAGGCTACACCTTC. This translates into CASTHPPGGFKGYTF.

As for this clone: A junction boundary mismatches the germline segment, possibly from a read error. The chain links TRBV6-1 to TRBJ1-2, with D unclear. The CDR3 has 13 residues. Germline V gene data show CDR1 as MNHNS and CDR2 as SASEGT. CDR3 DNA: TGTGCCAGCAGCGAAGGACGGAGCCTTGGCTACACCTTC. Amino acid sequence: CASSEGRSLGYTF.

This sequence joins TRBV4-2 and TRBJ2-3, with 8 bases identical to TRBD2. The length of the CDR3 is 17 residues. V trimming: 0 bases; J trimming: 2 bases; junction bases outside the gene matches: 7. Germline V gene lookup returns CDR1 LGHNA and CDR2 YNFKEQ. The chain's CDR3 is CASSQDGVAGYTDTQYF. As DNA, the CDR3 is TGTGCCAGCAGCCAAGATGGGGTAGCGGGGTACACAGATACGCAGTATTTT.

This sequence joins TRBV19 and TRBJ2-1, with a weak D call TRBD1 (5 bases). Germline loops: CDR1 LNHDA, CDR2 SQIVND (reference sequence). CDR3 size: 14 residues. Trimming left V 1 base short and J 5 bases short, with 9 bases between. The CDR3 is CASSIVGPHNEQFF. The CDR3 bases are TGTGCCAGTAGTATAGTGGGGCCTCACAATGAGCAGTTCTTC. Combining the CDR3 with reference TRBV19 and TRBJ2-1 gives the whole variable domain DGGITQSPKYLFRKEGQNVTLSCEQNLNHDAMYWYRQDPGQGLRLIYYSQIVNDFQKGDIAEGYSVSREKKESFPLTVTSAQKNPTAFYLCASSIVGPHNEQFFGPGTRLTVL.

In DNA form, the CDR3 reads TGTGCCAGCATTGAGCCGCGAGCCACCGGGGAGCTGTTTTTT. This gives the protein CASIEPRATGELFF. The genes are TRBV6-6 and TRBJ2-2, with no clear D. The length of the CDR3 is 14 residues. Germline CDR1 MNHNY, CDR2 SVGAGI (reference sequence). V lost 7 bases and J lost 4, with 13 bases in between.

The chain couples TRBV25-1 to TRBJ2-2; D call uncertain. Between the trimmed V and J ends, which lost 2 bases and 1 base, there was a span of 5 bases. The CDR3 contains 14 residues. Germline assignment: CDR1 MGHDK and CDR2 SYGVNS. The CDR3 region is CASSERQNTGELFF. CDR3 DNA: TGTGCCAGCAGTGAACGACAGAACACCGGGGAGCTGTTTTTT.

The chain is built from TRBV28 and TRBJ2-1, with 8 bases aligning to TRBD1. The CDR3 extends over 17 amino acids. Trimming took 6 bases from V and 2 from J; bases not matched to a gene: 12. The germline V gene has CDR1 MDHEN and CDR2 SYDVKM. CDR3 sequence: CASSIDLRQGTYNEQFF. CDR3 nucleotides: TGTGCCAGCAGCATCGACCTAAGACAGGGGACCTACAATGAGCAGTTCTTC.

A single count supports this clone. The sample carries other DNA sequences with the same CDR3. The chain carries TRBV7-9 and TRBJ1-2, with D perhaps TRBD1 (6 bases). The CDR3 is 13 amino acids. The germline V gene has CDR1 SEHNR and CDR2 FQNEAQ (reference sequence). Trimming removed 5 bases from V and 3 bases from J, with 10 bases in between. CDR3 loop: CASSPRTDYGYTF. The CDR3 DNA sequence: TGTGCCAGCAGCCCCCGGACAGACTATGGCTACACCTTC.

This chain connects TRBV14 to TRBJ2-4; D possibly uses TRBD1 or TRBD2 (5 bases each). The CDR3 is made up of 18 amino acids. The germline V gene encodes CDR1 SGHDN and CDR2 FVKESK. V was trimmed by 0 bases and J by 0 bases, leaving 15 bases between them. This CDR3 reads CASSQEGLADLAKNIQYF. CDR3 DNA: TGTGCCAGCAGCCAAGAGGGGCTAGCTGACCTAGCCAAAAACATTCAGTACTTC. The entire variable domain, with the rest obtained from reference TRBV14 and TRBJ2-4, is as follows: EAGVTQFPSHSVIEKGQTVTLRCDPISGHDNLYWYRRVMGKEIKFLLHFVKESKQDESGMPNNRFLAERTGGTYSTLKVQPAELEDSGVYFCASSQEGLADLAKNIQYFGAGTRLSVL.

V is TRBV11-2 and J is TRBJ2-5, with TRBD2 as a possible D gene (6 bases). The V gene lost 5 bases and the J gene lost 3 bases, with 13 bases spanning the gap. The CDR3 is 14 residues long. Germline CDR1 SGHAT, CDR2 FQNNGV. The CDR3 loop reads CASSLMPGEETQYF. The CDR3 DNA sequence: TGTGCCAGCAGCCTCATGCCGGGGGAAGAGACCCAGTACTTC.

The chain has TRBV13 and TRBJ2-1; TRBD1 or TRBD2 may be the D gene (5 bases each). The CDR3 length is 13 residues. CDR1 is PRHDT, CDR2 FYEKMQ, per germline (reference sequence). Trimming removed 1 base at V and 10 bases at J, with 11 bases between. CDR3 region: CASSLEGPLEQFF. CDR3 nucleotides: TGTGCCAGCAGCTTAGAGGGACCCCTGGAGCAGTTCTTC.

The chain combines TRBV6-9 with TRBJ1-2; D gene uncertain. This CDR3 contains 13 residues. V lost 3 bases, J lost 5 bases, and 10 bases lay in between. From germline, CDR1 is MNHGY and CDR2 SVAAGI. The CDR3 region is CASSYSWGYGYTF. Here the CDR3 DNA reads TGTGCCAGCAGTTACTCGTGGGGATATGGCTACACCTTC.

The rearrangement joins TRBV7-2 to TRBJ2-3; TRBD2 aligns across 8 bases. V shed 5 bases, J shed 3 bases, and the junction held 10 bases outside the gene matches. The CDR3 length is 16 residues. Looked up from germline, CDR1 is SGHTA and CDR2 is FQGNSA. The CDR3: CASSPQRESRTDTQYF. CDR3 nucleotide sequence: TGTGCCAGCAGCCCCCAGCGGGAGTCTCGGACAGATACGCAGTATTTT.

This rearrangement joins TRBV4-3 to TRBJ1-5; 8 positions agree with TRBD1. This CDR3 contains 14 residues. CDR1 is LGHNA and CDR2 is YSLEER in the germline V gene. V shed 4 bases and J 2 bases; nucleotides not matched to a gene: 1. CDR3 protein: CASSLDRGNQPQHF. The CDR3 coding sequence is TGCGCCAGCAGCCTGGACAGGGGCAATCAGCCCCAGCATTTT.

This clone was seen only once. CDR3 DNA sequence: TGTGCCAGCAGTGAAAAGCGGGACTTCTACGAGCAGTACTTC. Its protein is CASSEKRDFYEQYF. V and J are TRBV2 and TRBJ2-7; 7 bases fit TRBD2. V gave up 2 bases and J gave up 3 bases; unmatched junction bases: 4. The length of the CDR3 is 14 residues. Germline V CDR1 and CDR2: SNHLY, FYNNEI.

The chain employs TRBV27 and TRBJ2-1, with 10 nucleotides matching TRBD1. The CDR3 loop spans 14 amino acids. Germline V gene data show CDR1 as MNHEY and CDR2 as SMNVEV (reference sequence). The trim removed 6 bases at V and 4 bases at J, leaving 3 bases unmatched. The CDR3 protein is CASRGTGDYNEQFF. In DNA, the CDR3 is TGTGCCAGCAGAGGGACAGGGGATTACAATGAGCAGTTCTTC.